Reported below is one TCR beta chain. Its antigen remains unidentified. This CDR3 has 16 residues. The germline gives CDR1 LNHDA, CDR2 SQIVND (reference sequence). Trimming removed 3 bases from V and 4 bases from J; junction bases left unmatched: 3. These data belong to a study of early T cells in non-severe SARS-CoV-2 infection. Findings of the study overall: Lookups in VDJdb leaned toward anti-spike CD8 responses and missed private and CD4 specificities.

cDNA molecules, individually, were tagged with unique molecular identifiers. TCRdb reprocessed the 5' RACE reads with MiXCR, giving one entry per CDR3 protein. The sample shows roughly 50,000 distinct CDR3 sequences, approximately 8.5% of them seen only once. This TCR came from an adult who was a healthcare worker with PCR-confirmed SARS-CoV-2 infection or an uninfected control (not recorded which). The sequenced sample was whole blood. The chain joins TRBV19 to TRBJ2-2; TRBD2 matches at 12 bases. The CDR3 sequence is CASSMTSGRGTGELFF. DNA for the CDR3: TGTGCCAGTAGTATGACTAGCGGGAGAGGCACCGGGGAGCTGTTTTTT.